One sample yielded the 28 T cell receptor beta chains listed below, sequenced in a study of cytomegalovirus exposure and HLA in healthy donors. The study ran its PCR with 60 Vbeta and 13 Jbeta primers. TCRdb keeps only in-frame clones here, not all; method: immunoSEQ multiplex PCR. The data show about 130,000 clones, with roughly 72% seen just once and less than 4% held by the top ten. The specimen sequenced was PBMCs. The receptor source for this set is a man aged 35 to 55 in good health and CMV-seropositive.

The rearrangement uses TRBV30 and TRBJ1-6; possibly TRBD1 for D (6 bases). With 0 bases removed from V and 7 bases from J, the gap between germline ends came to 16 bases. From germline, CDR1 is GTSNPN and CDR2 SVGIG (reference sequence). This CDR3 region has 16 residues. CDR3 sequence reads: CAWSVTGRNGNSPLHF. The CDR3 DNA sequence: TGTGCCTGGAGTGTAACAGGGCGTAATGGGAATTCACCCCTCCACTTT. Filled out from reference TRBV30 and TRBJ1-6, the complete variable domain reads SQTIHQWPATLVQPVGSPLSLECTVEGTSNPNLYWYRQAAGRGLQLLFYSVGIGQISSEVPQNLSASRPQDRQFILSSKKLLLSDSGFYLCAWSVTGRNGNSPLHFGNGTRLTVT.

The V call is TRBV6-1, the J call TRBJ2-7; D may be TRBD2 (5 bases). Trimming left V 6 bases short and J 1 base short, with 16 bases between. There are 15 residues in the CDR3. Germline-derived CDR1 and CDR2 are MNHNS and SASEGT. The CDR3 region has the DNA TGTGCCAGCAGCATATACTCGGAGCGGTCCTACGAGCAGTACTTC. It translates to CASSIYSERSYEQYF.

The chain employs TRBV11-2 and TRBJ2-4; 9 bases are a match to TRBD1. CDR1 SGHAT and CDR2 FQNNGV come from the germline V gene. There are 16 residues in the CDR3. The junction had 4 bases not matched to a gene; V was cut back by 3 bases and J by 1 base. The CDR3 region has the DNA TGTGCCAGCAGCTTGGAGACAGGGGGTGCCAAAAACATTCAGTACTTC. As protein: CASSLETGGAKNIQYF.

The J gene is TRBJ2-1, the V gene TRBV29-1; the D is unclear. The CDR3 runs to 12 residues. V dropped 0 bases and J dropped 8 bases, with 8 bases sitting between them. CDR1 and CDR2 (germline): SQVTM, ANQGSEA. CDR3 region: CSVEDQGDEQFF. In nucleotides, the CDR3 is TGCAGCGTTGAAGATCAAGGAGATGAGCAGTTCTTC.

V and J are TRBV7-3 and TRBJ2-2, with 9 bases aligning to TRBD1. CDR1 is SGHTA, CDR2 FQGTGA, per germline. The CDR3 runs 14 residues. V lost 5 bases, J lost 6 bases, and 4 bases stayed unmatched. In nucleotides, the CDR3 is TGTGCCAGCAGCAACCGGGACAGGGCCGGGGAGCTGTTTTTT. Its translation: CASSNRDRAGELFF. Using reference TRBV7-3 and TRBJ2-2 for the parts outside the CDR3, the full variable domain is GAGVSQTPSNKVTEKGKYVELRCDPISGHTALYWYRQSLGQGPEFLIYFQGTGAADDSGLPNDRFFAVRPEGSVSTLKIQRTERGDSAVYLCASSNRDRAGELFFGEGSRLTVL.

The rearrangement links TRBV5-4 to TRBJ1-2, with 10 bases that match TRBD1. The CDR3 covers 16 residues. Trimming took 4 bases from V and 4 from J; bases not matched to a gene: 10. Germline assignment: CDR1 SGHNT and CDR2 YYREEE (reference sequence). In nucleotides, the CDR3 is TGTGCCAGCAGCCGCATCTCGACAGGGGGCAGCTATGGCTACACCTTC. Residues: CASSRISTGGSYGYTF.

The chain joins TRBV9 to TRBJ2-3, with 9 bases fitting TRBD2. The trim removed 6 bases at V and 5 bases at J, leaving 13 bases unmatched. This CDR3 spans 16 amino acids. CDR1 SGDLS and CDR2 YYNGEE come from the germline V gene. The CDR3 loop reads CASTPSAGGPGDTQYF. DNA of the CDR3: TGTGCCAGCACCCCCAGTGCGGGAGGGCCTGGAGATACGCAGTATTTT.

The chain has TRBV19 and TRBJ2-1; 7 bases fit TRBD1. V shed 5 bases and J 3 bases; nucleotides not matched to a gene: 7. Germline V gives CDR1 LNHDA, CDR2 SQIVND (reference sequence). The CDR3 has 15 amino acids. The CDR3 nucleotides are TGTGCCAGTAGTCCATCGGGACAGTTCTACAATGAGCAGTTCTTC. Translated: CASSPSGQFYNEQFF.

The chain employs TRBV7-8 and TRBJ1-2, with D possibly being TRBD1 (6 bases). The germline V gene encodes CDR1 SGHVS and CDR2 FQNEAQ. The CDR3 consists of 16 residues. Deletions cut 0 bases from V and 4 bases from J, with 15 bases between. Written as DNA, the CDR3 is TGTGCCAGCAGCTTAGCAGGTGGGGGGGCGAGCTATGGCTACACCTTC. It yields the protein CASSLAGGGASYGYTF.

The chain links TRBV28 to TRBJ2-7; possibly TRBD2 for D (5 bases). Trimming pared 6 bases from V and 3 bases from J, leaving 9 bases between. Germline CDR1 and CDR2: MDHEN and SYDVKM. The CDR3 runs 12 residues. The CDR3 DNA follows: TGTGCCAGCAGGGCCGGGGTCTACGAGCAGTACTTC. Its protein product is CASRAGVYEQYF.

This clone was detected only a few times. The chain couples TRBV6-1 to TRBJ1-1, with a tentative D call TRBD1 (6 bases). Trimming took 3 bases from V and 1 from J, leaving 12 bases between them. Germline assignment: CDR1 MNHNS and CDR2 SASEGT. The CDR3 is made up of 15 amino acids. In nucleotides, the CDR3 is TGTGCCAGCAGTGAGATCCGGGACAAGAACACTGAAGCTTTCTTT. Its protein product is CASSEIRDKNTEAFF.

The chain is built from TRBV19 and TRBJ1-4; 8 bases align to TRBD1. The CDR3 is made up of 16 amino acids. V gave up 4 bases and J gave up 0 bases; unmatched junction bases: 4. The germline V gene encodes CDR1 LNHDA and CDR2 SQIVND (reference sequence). CDR3 in DNA: TGTGCCAGTAGTACCGACAGGGGCGCAACTAATGAAAAACTGTTTTTT. It encodes CASSTDRGATNEKLFF.

This clone has a single count. The chain links TRBV5-1 to TRBJ2-7; 7 nucleotides match TRBD2. The CDR3 loop spans 14 amino acids. After removal of 4 bases from V and 2 bases from J, the junction contained 6 bases not matched to a gene. Germline loops: CDR1 SGHRS, CDR2 YFSETQ. CDR3 nucleotides: TGCGCCAGCAGCGACGGGAGGCAGGCCTACGAGCAGTACTTC. It translates to CASSDGRQAYEQYF.

The chain's CDR3 is CATTNYGYTF. The CDR3 DNA follows: TGTGCCACTACCAACTATGGCTACACCTTC. The chain carries TRBV6-1 and TRBJ1-2; D call uncertain. V lost 10 bases and J lost 2, with 5 bases in between. Germline assignment: CDR1 MNHNS and CDR2 SASEGT. The CDR3 runs 10 residues.

The rearrangement links TRBV10-3 to TRBJ1-6; D is unresolved. The CDR3 is 14 amino acids. V gave up 0 bases and J gave up 7 bases, with 7 bases separating them. The germline V gene has CDR1 ENHRY and CDR2 SYGVKD. In nucleotides, the CDR3 is TGTGCCATCAGTGAGTCGGGCCTGAATTCACCCCTCCACTTT. This sequence encodes CAISESGLNSPLHF.

The chain combines TRBV5-4 with TRBJ2-1; 10 bases fit TRBD2. Trimming at V came to 5 bases and at J to 7 bases, leaving 9 bases not matched to a gene. From germline, CDR1 is SGHNT and CDR2 YYREEE (reference sequence). The CDR3 consists of 15 residues. CDR3 sequence: CASRFSGGAQNEQFF. For the CDR3, the DNA is TGTGCCAGCAGGTTCAGCGGGGGGGCCCAGAATGAGCAGTTCTTC.

CDR3 residues: CASSQNDRVGGELFF. The DNA of the CDR3 is TGTGCCAGCAGCCAAAACGACAGGGTGGGCGGGGAGCTGTTTTTT. The V gene is TRBV4-2, the J gene TRBJ2-2; 7 bases are shared with TRBD1. Per the germline V gene, CDR1 is LGHNA and CDR2 is YNFKEQ. The J segment lost 7 bases and the V segment lost 2 bases, leaving 7 bases of the junction unmatched. This CDR3 comprises 15 residues.

This chain uses TRBV28 with TRBJ1-1, with D perhaps matching TRBD1 (5 bases). Trimming pared 8 bases from V and 3 bases from J, leaving 7 bases between. The V gene's germline CDR1 is MDHEN and CDR2 SYDVKM. The CDR3 extends over 11 amino acids. CDR3 residues: CASQGDTEAFF. For the CDR3, the DNA is TGTGCCAGCCAGGGTGACACTGAAGCTTTCTTT.

This clone was found once. The chain couples TRBV19 to TRBJ1-5; a possible D gene is TRBD1 (5 bases). The CDR3 has 13 amino acids. Germline V gene data show CDR1 as LNHDA and CDR2 as SQIVND (reference sequence). Between the trimmed V and J ends, which lost 5 bases and 7 bases, there was a span of 12 bases. Written as DNA, the CDR3 is TGTGCCAGTAGTCCAGGGCGAACCCAGCCCCAGCATTTT. Residues: CASSPGRTQPQHF. Complete variable domain (other parts from reference TRBV19 and TRBJ1-5): DGGITQSPKYLFRKEGQNVTLSCEQNLNHDAMYWYRQDPGQGLRLIYYSQIVNDFQKGDIAEGYSVSREKKESFPLTVTSAQKNPTAFYLCASSPGRTQPQHFGDGTRLSIL.

The V gene is TRBV5-1, the J gene TRBJ2-2, with TRBD1 matching over 8 bases. The CDR3 has 16 amino acids. Germline values: CDR1 SGHRS, CDR2 YFSETQ. With V trimmed by 3 bases and J by 3 bases, 7 bases remained unmatched. CDR3 DNA: TGCGCCAGCAGCTGGGAGGACAGGGCGTACACCGGGGAGCTGTTTTTT. Its protein is CASSWEDRAYTGELFF.

This clone was counted a few times. The genes are TRBV19 and TRBJ1-5; D ambiguous. The germline V gene encodes CDR1 LNHDA and CDR2 SQIVND (reference sequence). Trimming cost V 0 bases and J 6 bases, with 9 bases left between them. The CDR3 length is 14 residues. The CDR3 bases are TGTGCCAGTAGTATAGAGGGAGCGGGTCAGCCCCAGCATTTT. It translates to CASSIEGAGQPQHF. The variable domain in full, completed from reference TRBV19 and TRBJ1-5, reads DGGITQSPKYLFRKEGQNVTLSCEQNLNHDAMYWYRQDPGQGLRLIYYSQIVNDFQKGDIAEGYSVSREKKESFPLTVTSAQKNPTAFYLCASSIEGAGQPQHFGDGTRLSIL.

This clone was counted only a few times. The chain is built from TRBV1 and TRBJ2-1; TRBD2 was called by the table and not checked on the DNA. TRBV1 is designated a pseudogene. This CDR3 is 17 amino acids long. Here the CDR3 reads CTSSQGSSGRPYDEQFF. CDR3 bases: TGCACCAGCAGCCAGGGTTCTAGCGGGAGGCCGTACGATGAGCAGTTCTTC.

The V gene is TRBV12-2, the J gene TRBJ2-1; the D call of TRBD2 is as the table states it, not checked on the DNA. TRBV12-2 is a pseudogene. CDR3 size: 16 residues. The CDR3 region is CASRLGGLAAQCLQFF. For the CDR3, the DNA is TGTGCAAGTCGCTTAGGGGGGCTAGCGGCCCAGTGTTTGCAGTTCTTC.

The chain has TRBV5-5 and TRBJ1-5; maybe TRBD1 (6 bases). The CDR3 runs 14 residues. Trimming stripped 1 base from V and 3 bases from J, with 8 bases between. CDR1 is SGHKS and CDR2 is YYEKEE in the germline V gene (reference sequence). CDR3: CASSLSGANQPQHF. DNA for the CDR3: TGTGCCAGCAGCTTGTCAGGGGCCAATCAGCCCCAGCATTTT.

CDR3 nucleotides: TGTGCCAGCGGGGAGCAGGCGAACACCGGGGAGCTGTTTTTT. Translation gives CASGEQANTGELFF. The chain has TRBV2 and TRBJ2-2; weak D call: TRBD2 (5 bases). CDR1 is SNHLY and CDR2 is FYNNEI in the germline V gene. The CDR3 contains 14 residues. The V gene lost 8 bases and the J gene lost 0 bases, with 10 bases spanning the gap. Full variable domain (rest looked up from reference TRBV2 and TRBJ2-2): EPEVTQTPSHQVTQMGQEVILRCVPISNHLYFYWYRQILGQKVEFLVSFYNNEISEKSEIFDDQFSVERPDGSNFTLKIRSTKLEDSAMYFCASGEQANTGELFFGEGSRLTVL.

This clone was counted many times. The J gene is TRBJ2-7, the V gene TRBV5-1; unclear D gene. CDR3 length: 15 amino acids. Trimming removed 5 bases at V and 0 bases at J, with 15 bases between. Looked up from germline, CDR1 is SGHRS and CDR2 is YFSETQ. The CDR3 region is CASSAESGFSYEQYF. Written as DNA, the CDR3 is TGCGCCAGCAGTGCTGAATCGGGTTTCTCCTACGAGCAGTACTTC.

A word on this clone: Within the sample, other DNA sequences also encode this same CDR3. The chain employs TRBV9 and TRBJ1-1; D uncertain. Per the germline V gene, CDR1 is SGDLS and CDR2 is YYNGEE. V lost 0 bases and J 1 base, leaving 7 bases between the germline ends. The CDR3 spans 14 residues. The CDR3 DNA is TGTGCCAGCAGCGTAGTTGCCGGGAACACTGAAGCTTTCTTT. This sequence encodes CASSVVAGNTEAFF.

This sequence joins TRBV4-2 and TRBJ2-2; the D gene is possibly TRBD1 (5 bases). The CDR3 length is 16 residues. V lost 1 base, J lost 0 bases, and 9 bases lay in between. Germline V gene sequence: CDR1 LGHNA, CDR2 YNFKEQ. CDR3 region: CASSQGGRANTGELFF. The DNA for the CDR3 is TGTGCCAGCAGCCAAGGAGGCAGGGCGAACACCGGGGAGCTGTTTTTT.